The sequence of this T cell receptor (beta chain) was determined in a study of technical replicates of blood from a handful of donors. From germline, CDR1 is SGHRS and CDR2 YFSETQ. This CDR3 region has 15 residues. Between the trimmed V and J ends, which lost 0 bases and 4 bases, there was a span of 13 bases. The table came from immunoSEQ multiplex PCR; TCRdb's copy has only in-frame clones and leaves some out. This table holds around 84,000 clones, about 97% found once. The chain has TRBV5-1 and TRBJ2-5; D uncertain. Source material: T cells isolated from PBMCs. This TCR was sampled from a human donor in good health. CDR3 nucleotide sequence: TGCGCCAGCAGCTTGGGCCTGCGAACCGTAGAGACCCAGTACTTC. This sequence encodes CASSLGLRTVETQYF.